This T cell receptor beta chain was found in a study of cytomegalovirus exposure and HLA in healthy donors. Findings and caveats of the study: An analysis was carried out at a later point. It showed that HLA-associated TCR beta chains were more clonally expanded than equally common non-associated chains.

On this clone itself: Its specificity is not known.

Researchers ran the PCR with 60 Vbeta and 13 Jbeta primers. The assay was immunoSEQ multiplex PCR, and TCRdb's table has in-frame clones only and misses some. This sample yields over 110,000 clones, of which about four fifths are seen a single time; approximately 3% belongs to the top ten. CDR1 LNHDA and CDR2 SQIVND come from the germline V gene (reference sequence). Trimming took 6 bases from V and 0 from J, leaving 15 bases between them. The CDR3 has 15 amino acids. Specimen: PBMCs. This receptor was obtained from a female donor in good health and CMV-seronegative. The chain links TRBV19 to TRBJ2-7, with a weak D call TRBD1 (6 bases). The CDR3 here is CASSTQTGDSYEQYF. DNA of the CDR3: TGTGCCAGTAGCACACAGACAGGCGACTCCTACGAGCAGTACTTC. Based on the CDR3 plus reference TRBV19 and TRBJ2-7, the full variable domain is DGGITQSPKYLFRKEGQNVTLSCEQNLNHDAMYWYRQDPGQGLRLIYYSQIVNDFQKGDIAEGYSVSREKKESFPLTVTSAQKNPTAFYLCASSTQTGDSYEQYFGPGTRLTVT.